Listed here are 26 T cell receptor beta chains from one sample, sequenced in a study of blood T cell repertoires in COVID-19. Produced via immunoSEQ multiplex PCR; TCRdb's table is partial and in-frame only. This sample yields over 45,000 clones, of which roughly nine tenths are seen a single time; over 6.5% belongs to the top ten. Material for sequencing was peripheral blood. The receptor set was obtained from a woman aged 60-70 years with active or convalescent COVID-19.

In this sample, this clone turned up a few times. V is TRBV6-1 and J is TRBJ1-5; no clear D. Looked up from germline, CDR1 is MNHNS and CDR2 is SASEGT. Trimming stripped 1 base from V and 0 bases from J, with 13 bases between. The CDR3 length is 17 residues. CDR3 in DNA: TGTGCCAGCAGTGAAGTTCTGACTGAGGCTAGCAATCAGCCCCAGCATTTT. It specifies CASSEVLTEASNQPQHF.

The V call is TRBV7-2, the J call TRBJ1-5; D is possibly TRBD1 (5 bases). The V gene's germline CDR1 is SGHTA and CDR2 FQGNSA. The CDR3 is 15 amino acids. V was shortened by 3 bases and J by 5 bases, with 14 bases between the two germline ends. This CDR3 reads CASSFSSGLDQPQHF. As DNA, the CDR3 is TGTGCCAGCAGCTTTTCCTCAGGGTTGGATCAGCCCCAGCATTTT.

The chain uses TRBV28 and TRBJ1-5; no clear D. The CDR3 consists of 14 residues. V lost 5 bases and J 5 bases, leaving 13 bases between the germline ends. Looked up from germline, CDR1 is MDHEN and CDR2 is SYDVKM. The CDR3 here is CASSPGKIYQPQHF. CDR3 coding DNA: TGTGCCAGCAGTCCCGGGAAGATTTATCAGCCCCAGCATTTT. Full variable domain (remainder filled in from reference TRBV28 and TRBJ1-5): DVKVTQSSRYLVKRTGEKVFLECVQDMDHENMFWYRQDPGLGLRLIYFSYDVKMKEKGDIPEGYSVSREKKERFSLILESASTNQTSMYLCASSPGKIYQPQHFGDGTRLSIL.

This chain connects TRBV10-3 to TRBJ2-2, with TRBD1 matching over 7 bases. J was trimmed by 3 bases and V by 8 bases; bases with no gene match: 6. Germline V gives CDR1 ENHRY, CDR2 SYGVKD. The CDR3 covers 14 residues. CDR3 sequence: CAIGTADYTGELFF. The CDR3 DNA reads TGTGCCATCGGGACAGCGGACTACACCGGGGAGCTGTTTTTT.

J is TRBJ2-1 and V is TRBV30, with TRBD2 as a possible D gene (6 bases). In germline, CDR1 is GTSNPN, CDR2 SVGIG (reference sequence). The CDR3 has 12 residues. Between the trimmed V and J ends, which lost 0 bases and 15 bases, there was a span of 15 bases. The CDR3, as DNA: TGTGCCTGGAGTGTCTCGGGACTCCTGACGTTCTTC. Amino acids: CAWSVSGLLTFF.

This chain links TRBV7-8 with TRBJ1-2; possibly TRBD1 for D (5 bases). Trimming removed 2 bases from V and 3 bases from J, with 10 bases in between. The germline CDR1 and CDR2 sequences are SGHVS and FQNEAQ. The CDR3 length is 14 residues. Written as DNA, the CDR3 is TGTGCCAGCAGCTTAAATGCAGGGTACTATGGCTACACCTTC. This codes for CASSLNAGYYGYTF.

This chain's CDR3 is CASSLDGGSYNEQFF. The CDR3 DNA is TGTGCCAGCAGCTTAGACGGGGGCTCCTACAATGAGCAGTTCTTC. The gene calls are TRBV7-2 and TRBJ2-1; D perhaps matches TRBD2 (6 bases). V lost 1 base, J lost 0 bases, and 7 bases lay in between. Germline values: CDR1 SGHTA, CDR2 FQGNSA. The CDR3 totals 15 residues.

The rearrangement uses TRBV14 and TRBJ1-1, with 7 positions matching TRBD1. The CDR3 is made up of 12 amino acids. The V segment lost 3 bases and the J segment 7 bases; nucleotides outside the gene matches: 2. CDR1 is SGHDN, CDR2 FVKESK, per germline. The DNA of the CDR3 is TGTGCCAGCAGCCAGGGACAGTTTGAAGCTTTCTTT. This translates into CASSQGQFEAFF.

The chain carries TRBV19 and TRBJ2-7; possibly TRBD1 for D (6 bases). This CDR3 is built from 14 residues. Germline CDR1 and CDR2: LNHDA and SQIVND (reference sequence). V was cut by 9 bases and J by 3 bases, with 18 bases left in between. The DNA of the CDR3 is TGTGCCAGAGACACACCGAGGGGGTTCTACGAGCAGTACTTC. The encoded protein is CARDTPRGFYEQYF. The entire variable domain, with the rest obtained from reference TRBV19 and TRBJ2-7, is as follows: DGGITQSPKYLFRKEGQNVTLSCEQNLNHDAMYWYRQDPGQGLRLIYYSQIVNDFQKGDIAEGYSVSREKKESFPLTVTSAQKNPTAFYLCARDTPRGFYEQYFGPGTRLTVT.

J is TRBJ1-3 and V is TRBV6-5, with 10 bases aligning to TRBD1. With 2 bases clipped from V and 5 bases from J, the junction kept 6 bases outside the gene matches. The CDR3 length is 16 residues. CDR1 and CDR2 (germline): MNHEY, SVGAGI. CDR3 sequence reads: CASSYTRQGARNTIYF. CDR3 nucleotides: TGTGCCAGCAGTTACACTAGACAGGGGGCTAGAAACACCATATATTTT.

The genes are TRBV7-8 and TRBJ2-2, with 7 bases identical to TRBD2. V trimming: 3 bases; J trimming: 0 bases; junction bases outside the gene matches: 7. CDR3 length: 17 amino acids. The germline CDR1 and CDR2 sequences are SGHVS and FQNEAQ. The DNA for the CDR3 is TGTGCCAGCAGCTTGCGGGGGTCTCGTTCGAACACCGGGGAGCTGTTTTTT. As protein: CASSLRGSRSNTGELFF.

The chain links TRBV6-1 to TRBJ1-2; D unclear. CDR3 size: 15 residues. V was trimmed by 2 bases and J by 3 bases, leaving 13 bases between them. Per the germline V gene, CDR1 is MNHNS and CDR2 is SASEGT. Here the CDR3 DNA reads TGTGCCAGCAGTGAATCCGGGAGGGCTTACTATGGCTACACCTTC. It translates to CASSESGRAYYGYTF.

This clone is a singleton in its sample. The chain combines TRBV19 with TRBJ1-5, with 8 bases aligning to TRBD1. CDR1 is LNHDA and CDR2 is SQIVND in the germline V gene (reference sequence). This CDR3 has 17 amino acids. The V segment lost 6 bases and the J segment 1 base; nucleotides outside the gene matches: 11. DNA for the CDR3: TGTGCCAGTAGACTGGGACAGGCTTATCTAAGCAATCAGCCCCAGCATTTT. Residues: CASRLGQAYLSNQPQHF.

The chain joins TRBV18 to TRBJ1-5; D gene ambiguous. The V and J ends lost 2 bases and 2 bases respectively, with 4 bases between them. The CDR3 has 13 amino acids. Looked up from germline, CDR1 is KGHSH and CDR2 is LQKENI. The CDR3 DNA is TGTGCCAGCTCACCAGCGGGCAATCAGCCCCAGCATTTT. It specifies CASSPAGNQPQHF.

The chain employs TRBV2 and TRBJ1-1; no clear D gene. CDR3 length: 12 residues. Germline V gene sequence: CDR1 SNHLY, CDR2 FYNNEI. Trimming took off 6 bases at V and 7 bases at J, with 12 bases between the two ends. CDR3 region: CASRDVGVEAFF. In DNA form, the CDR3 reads TGTGCCAGCAGGGATGTGGGAGTTGAAGCTTTCTTT.

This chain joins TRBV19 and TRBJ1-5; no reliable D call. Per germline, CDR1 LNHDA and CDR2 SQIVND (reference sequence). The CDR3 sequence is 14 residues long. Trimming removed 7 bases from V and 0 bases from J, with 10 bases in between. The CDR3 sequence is CASILVHSNQPQHF. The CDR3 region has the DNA TGTGCCAGTATTTTGGTACATAGCAATCAGCCCCAGCATTTT.

The CDR3 is CASSPGGGSASTGELFF. DNA for the CDR3: TGTGCCAGCAGTCCGGGGGGGGGATCGGCGAGCACCGGGGAGCTGTTTTTT. This chain links TRBV6-6 with TRBJ2-2, with 8 bases that match TRBD2. The CDR3 has 17 amino acids. Germline values: CDR1 MNHNY, CDR2 SVGAGI (reference sequence). The J segment lost 4 bases and the V segment lost 5 bases, leaving 12 bases of the junction unmatched.

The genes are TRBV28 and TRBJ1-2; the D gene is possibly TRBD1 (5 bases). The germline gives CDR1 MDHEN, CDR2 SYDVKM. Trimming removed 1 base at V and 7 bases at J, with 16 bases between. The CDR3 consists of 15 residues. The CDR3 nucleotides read TGTGCCAGCAGTTTATCTCAGGGCCGGGTGGGTGGCTACACCTTC. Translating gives CASSLSQGRVGGYTF.

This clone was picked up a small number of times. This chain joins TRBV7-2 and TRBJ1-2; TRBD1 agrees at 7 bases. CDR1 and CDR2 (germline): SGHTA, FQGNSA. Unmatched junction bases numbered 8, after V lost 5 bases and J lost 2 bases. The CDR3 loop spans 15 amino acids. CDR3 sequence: CASSTRQGPNYGYTF. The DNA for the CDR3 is TGTGCCAGCAGCACGCGACAGGGACCAAACTATGGCTACACCTTC.

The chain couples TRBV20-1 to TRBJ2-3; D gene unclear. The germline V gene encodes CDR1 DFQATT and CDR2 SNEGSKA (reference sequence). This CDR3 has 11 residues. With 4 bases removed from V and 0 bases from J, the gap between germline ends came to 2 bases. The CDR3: CSATSTDTQYF. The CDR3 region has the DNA TGCAGTGCTACTAGCACAGATACGCAGTATTTT.

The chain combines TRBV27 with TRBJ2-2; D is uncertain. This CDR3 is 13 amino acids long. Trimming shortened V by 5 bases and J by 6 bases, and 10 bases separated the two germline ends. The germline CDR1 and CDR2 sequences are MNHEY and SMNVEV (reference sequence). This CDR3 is CASSPSRPGELFF. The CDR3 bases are TGTGCCAGCAGTCCATCTAGACCCGGGGAGCTGTTTTTT.

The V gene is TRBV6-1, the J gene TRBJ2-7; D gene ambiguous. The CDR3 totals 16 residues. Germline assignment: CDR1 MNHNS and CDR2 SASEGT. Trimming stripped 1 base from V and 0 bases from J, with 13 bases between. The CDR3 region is CASSEESELLSYEQYF. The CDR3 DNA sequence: TGTGCCAGCAGTGAAGAGTCGGAACTACTCTCCTACGAGCAGTACTTC.

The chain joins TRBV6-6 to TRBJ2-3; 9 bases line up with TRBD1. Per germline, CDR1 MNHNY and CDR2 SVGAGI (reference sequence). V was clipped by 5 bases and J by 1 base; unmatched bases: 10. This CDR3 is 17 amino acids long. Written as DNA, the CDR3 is TGTGCCAGCAGTCCTCTACAGGGGGCGCGAGGCACAGATACGCAGTATTTT. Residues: CASSPLQGARGTDTQYF.

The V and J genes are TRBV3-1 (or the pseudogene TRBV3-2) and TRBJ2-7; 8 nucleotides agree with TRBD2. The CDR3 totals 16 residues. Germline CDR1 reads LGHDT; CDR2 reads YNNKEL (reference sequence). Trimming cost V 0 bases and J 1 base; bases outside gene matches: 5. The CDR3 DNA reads TGTGCCAGCAGCCAAGATGGTAGCGGGGCTTCCTACGAGCAGTACTTC. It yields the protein CASSQDGSGASYEQYF.

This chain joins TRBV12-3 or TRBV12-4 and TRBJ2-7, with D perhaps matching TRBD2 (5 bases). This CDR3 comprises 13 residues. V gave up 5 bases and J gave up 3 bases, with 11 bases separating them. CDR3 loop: CASSPDGNYEQYF. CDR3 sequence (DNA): TGTGCCAGCAGTCCCGACGGGAACTACGAGCAGTACTTC.

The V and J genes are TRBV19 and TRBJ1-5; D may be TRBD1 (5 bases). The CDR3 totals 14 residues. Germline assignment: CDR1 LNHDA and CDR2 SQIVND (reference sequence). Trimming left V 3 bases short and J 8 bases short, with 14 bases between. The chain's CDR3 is CASSIQGLGKPQHF. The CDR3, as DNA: TGTGCCAGTAGTATTCAGGGCCTTGGCAAGCCCCAGCATTTT.